The T cell receptor beta chain described here comes from a study of T cell clonotyping in hematopoietic cell transplantation. The overall study: Pretransplant recipient samples were taken after cytoreduction.

The repertoire was sequenced with immunoSEQ multiplex PCR; TCRdb's copy has only in-frame clones and lacks some. The repertoire includes about 16,000 clones, around 93% of them detected once, and about 2% sits in the top ten. Time point in this sample: recipient sample about 28 days before transplant, after cytoreduction. The CDR3 is 14 amino acids. CDR1 is MNHEY and CDR2 is SVGAGI in the germline V gene. V gave up 0 bases and J gave up 1 base, with 6 bases separating them. Specimen: peripheral blood mononuclear cells, collected before stem cell transplant. The sequence was collected from a man between 18 and 35 years old with biphenotypic leukemia. Some clones in this sample may be carry-over from other donors' samples. V usage is TRBV6-5 and J usage is TRBJ2-5, with D unresolved. The CDR3 region has the DNA TGTGCCAGCAGTTACTCATACATCCAAGAGACCCAGTACTTC. This gives the protein CASSYSYIQETQYF.